This TCR beta chain stems from a study of blood T cell repertoires in COVID-19. Study summary: Samples of COVID-19 (acute and convalescent) were obtained from the United States, Italy and Spain. PBMCs, B-cell-depleted T cells, or T cells were the source of the cDNA or gDNA that made up the material.

Per the study methods: Cell counts per sample came from amplifying reference gene primers. Measured with immunoSEQ multiplex PCR; TCRdb has only the in-frame clones, and not every one. That table is the source of V, J and clone size, and D and trimming were worked out from the DNA. The repertoire includes 100,000 to 150,000 clones, more than 70% of them detected once, and over 5% sits in the top ten. This CDR3 region has 15 residues. V lost 5 bases to trimming and J lost 0 bases, with 14 bases between them. CDR1 and CDR2 (germline): SGHAT, FQNNGV. The rearrangement uses TRBV11-2 and TRBJ2-7; tentative D call: TRBD2 (6 bases). The sample was peripheral blood. This clonotype was sampled from an elderly man with active or convalescent COVID-19. DNA of the CDR3: TGTGCCAGCAGCGATATGGGGGGTATCTCCTACGAGCAGTACTTC. This codes for CASSDMGGISYEQYF. The variable domain in full, with the rest retrieved from reference TRBV11-2 and TRBJ2-7, is EAGVAQSPRYKIIEKRQSVAFWCNPISGHATLYWYQQILGQGPKLLIQFQNNGVVDDSQLPKDRFSAERLKGVDSTLKIQPAKLEDSAVYLCASSDMGGISYEQYFGPGTRLTVT.